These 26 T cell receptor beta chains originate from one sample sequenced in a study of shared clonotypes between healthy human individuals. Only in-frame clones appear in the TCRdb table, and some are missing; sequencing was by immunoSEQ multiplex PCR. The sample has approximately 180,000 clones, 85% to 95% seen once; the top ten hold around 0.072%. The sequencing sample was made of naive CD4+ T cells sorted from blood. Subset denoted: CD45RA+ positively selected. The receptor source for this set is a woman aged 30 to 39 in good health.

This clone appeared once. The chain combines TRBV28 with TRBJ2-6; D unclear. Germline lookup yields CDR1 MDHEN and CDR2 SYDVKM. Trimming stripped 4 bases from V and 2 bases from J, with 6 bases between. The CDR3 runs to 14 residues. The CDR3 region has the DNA TGTGCCAGCAGTTCAATGCCTGGGGCCAACGTCCTGACTTTC. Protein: CASSSMPGANVLTF. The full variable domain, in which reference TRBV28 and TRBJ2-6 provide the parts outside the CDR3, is DVKVTQSSRYLVKRTGEKVFLECVQDMDHENMFWYRQDPGLGLRLIYFSYDVKMKEKGDIPEGYSVSREKKERFSLILESASTNQTSMYLCASSSMPGANVLTFGAGSRLTVL.

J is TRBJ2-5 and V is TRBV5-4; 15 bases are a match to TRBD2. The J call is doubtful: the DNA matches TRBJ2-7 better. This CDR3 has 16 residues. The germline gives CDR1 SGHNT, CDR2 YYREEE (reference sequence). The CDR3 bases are TGTGCCAGCAGCCAACCCGGGACTAGCGGGAGGTACGAGCAGTACTTC. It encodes CASSQPGTSGRYEQYF.

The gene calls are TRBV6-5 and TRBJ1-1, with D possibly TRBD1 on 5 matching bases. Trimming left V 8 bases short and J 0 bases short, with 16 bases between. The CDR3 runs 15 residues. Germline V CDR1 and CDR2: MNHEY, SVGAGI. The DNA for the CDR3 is TGTGCCAGCGGACTAGGAGGGGTGATGAACACTGAAGCTTTCTTT. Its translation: CASGLGGVMNTEAFF.

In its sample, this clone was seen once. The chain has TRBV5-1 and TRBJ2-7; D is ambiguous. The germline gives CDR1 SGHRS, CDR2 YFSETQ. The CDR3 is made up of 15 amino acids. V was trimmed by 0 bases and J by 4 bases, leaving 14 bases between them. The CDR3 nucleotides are TGCGCCAGCAGCTTGGCGTCAGGCGTGGGGTACGAGCAGTACTTC. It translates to CASSLASGVGYEQYF.

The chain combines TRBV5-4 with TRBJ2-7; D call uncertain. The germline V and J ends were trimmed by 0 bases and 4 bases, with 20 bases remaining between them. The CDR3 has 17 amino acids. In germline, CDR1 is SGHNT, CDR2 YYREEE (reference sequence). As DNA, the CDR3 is TGTGCCAGCAGCTTGGCCGTGGGTACAGACGTGAGGTACGAGCAGTACTTC. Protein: CASSLAVGTDVRYEQYF.

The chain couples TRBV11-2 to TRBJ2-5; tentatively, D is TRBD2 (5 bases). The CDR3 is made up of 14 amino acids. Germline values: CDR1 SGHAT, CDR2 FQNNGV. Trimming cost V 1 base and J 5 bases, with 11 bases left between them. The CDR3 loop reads CASSLALAGETQYF. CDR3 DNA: TGTGCCAGCAGCTTAGCTCTAGCCGGGGAGACCCAGTACTTC.

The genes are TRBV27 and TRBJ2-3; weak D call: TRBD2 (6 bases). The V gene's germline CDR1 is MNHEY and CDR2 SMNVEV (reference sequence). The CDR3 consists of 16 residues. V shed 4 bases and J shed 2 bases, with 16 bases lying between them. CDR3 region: CASSYLGQGLTDTQYF. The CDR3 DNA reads TGTGCCAGCAGTTATCTCGGGCAGGGACTCACAGATACGCAGTATTTT.

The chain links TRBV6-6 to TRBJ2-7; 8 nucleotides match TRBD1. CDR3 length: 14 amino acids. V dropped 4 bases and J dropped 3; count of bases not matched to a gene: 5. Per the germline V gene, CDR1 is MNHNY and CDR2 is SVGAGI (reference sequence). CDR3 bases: TGTGCCAGCAGTTCCCGGACAGGGAGCTACGAGCAGTACTTC. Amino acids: CASSSRTGSYEQYF.

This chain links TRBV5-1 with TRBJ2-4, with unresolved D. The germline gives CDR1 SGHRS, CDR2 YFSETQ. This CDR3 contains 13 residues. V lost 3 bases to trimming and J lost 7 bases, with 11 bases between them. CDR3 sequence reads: CASSSNLGNIQYF. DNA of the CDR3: TGCGCCAGCAGCTCAAACTTGGGCAACATTCAGTACTTC.

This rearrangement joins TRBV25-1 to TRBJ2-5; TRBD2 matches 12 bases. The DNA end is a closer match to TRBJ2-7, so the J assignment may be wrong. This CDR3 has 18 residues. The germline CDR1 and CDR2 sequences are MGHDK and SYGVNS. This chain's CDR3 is CASSESIIGLAGTYEQYF. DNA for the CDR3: TGTGCCAGCAGTGAAAGCATAATAGGACTAGCGGGGACCTACGAGCAGTACTTC.

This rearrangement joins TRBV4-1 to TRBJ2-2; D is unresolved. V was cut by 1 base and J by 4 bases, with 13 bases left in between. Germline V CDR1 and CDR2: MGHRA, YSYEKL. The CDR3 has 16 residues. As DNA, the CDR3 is TGCGCCAGCAGCCAAGGGCTAGTTCTTGTCACCGGGGAGCTGTTTTTT. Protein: CASSQGLVLVTGELFF.

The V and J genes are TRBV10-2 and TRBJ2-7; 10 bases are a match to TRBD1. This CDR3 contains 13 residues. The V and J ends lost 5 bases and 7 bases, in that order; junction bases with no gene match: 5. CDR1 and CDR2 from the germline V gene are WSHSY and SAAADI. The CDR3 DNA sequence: TGCGCCAGCAGTCGGGACAGGGGCGGGGAGCAGTACTTC. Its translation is CASSRDRGGEQYF.

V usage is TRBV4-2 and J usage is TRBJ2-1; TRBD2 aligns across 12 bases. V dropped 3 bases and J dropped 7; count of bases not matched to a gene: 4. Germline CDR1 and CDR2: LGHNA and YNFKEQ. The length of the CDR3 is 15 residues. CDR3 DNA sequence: TGTGCCAGCAGCCAGACTAGCGGGAGTCAGAATGAGCAGTTCTTC. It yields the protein CASSQTSGSQNEQFF.

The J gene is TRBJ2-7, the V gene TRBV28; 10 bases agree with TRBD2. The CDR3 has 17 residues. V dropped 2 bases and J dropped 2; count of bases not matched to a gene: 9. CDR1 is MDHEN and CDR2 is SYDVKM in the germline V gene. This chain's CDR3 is CASSLLILAGITYEQYF. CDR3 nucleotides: TGTGCCAGCAGTTTACTGATACTAGCGGGGATAACCTACGAGCAGTACTTC.

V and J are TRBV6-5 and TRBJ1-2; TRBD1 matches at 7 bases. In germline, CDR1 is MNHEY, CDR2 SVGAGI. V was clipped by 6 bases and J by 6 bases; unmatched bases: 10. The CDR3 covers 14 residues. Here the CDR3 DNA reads TGTGCCAGCAGGTATCCTGGGACAGAGGATGGCTACACCTTC. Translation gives CASRYPGTEDGYTF.

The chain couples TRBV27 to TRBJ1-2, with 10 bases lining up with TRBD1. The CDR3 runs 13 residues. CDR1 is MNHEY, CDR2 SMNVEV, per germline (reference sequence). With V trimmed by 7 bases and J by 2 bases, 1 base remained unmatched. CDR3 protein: CASMDRGNYGYTF. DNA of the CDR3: TGTGCCAGCATGGACAGGGGGAACTATGGCTACACCTTC.

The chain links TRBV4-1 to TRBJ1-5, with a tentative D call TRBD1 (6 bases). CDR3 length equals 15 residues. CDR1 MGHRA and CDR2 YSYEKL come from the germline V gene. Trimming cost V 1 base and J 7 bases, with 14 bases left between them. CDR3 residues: CASSQGSQGWQPQHF. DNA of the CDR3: TGCGCCAGCAGCCAAGGGAGTCAGGGGTGGCAGCCCCAGCATTTT.

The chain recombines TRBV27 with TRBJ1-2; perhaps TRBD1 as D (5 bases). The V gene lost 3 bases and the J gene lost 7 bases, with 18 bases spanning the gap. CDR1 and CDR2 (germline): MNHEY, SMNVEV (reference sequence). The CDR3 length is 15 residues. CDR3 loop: CASSFDPGGSFGYTF. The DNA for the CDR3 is TGTGCCAGCAGTTTTGATCCCGGGGGTTCGTTTGGCTACACCTTC.

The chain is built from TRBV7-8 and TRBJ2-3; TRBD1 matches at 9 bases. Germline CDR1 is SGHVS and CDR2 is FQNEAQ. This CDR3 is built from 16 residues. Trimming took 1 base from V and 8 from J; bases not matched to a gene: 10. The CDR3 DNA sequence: TGTGCCAGCAGCTTAGGTGGACAGGGGTATGAGGGTACGCAGTATTTT. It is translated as CASSLGGQGYEGTQYF.

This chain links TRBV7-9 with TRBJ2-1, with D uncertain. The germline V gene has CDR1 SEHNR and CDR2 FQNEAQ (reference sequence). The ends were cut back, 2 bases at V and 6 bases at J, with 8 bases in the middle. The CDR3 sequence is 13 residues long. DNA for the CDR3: TGTGCCAGCAGCTTACAGTCCCCCAATGAGCAGTTCTTC. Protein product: CASSLQSPNEQFF.

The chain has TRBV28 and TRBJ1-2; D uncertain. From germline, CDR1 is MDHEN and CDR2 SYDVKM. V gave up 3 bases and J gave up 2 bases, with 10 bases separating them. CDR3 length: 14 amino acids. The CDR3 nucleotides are TGTGCCAGCAGTTTGTCCCGACGAAACTATGGCTACACCTTC. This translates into CASSLSRRNYGYTF.

CDR3: CASSLGRSPLHF. The CDR3 DNA reads as TGTGCCAGCAGCTTGGGTCGTTCACCCCTCCACTTT. The rearrangement links TRBV5-4 to TRBJ1-6; D not certain. Trimming left V 0 bases short and J 9 bases short, with 4 bases between. Germline loops: CDR1 SGHNT, CDR2 YYREEE (reference sequence). This CDR3 spans 12 amino acids.

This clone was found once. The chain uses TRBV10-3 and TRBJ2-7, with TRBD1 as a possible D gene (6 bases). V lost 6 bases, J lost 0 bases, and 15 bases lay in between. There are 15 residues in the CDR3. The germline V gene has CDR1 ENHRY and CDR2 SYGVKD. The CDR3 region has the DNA TGTGCCATCAGGGGGGCAGGGTCGACCTCCTACGAGCAGTACTTC. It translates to CAIRGAGSTSYEQYF.

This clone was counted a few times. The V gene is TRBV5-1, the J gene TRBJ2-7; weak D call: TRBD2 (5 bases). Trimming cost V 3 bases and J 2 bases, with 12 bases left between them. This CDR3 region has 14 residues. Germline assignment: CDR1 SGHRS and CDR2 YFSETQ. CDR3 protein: CASSSGQTTYEQYF. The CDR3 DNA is TGCGCCAGCAGCTCCGGGCAGACTACCTACGAGCAGTACTTC.

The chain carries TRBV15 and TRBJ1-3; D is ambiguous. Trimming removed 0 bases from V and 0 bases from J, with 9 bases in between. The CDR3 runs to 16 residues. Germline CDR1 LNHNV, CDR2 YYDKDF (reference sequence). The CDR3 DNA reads TGTGCCACCAGCAGAGATCTCCTGAGCTCTGGAAACACCATATATTTT. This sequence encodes CATSRDLLSSGNTIYF. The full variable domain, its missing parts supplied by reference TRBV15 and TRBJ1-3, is DAMVIQNPRYQVTQFGKPVTLSCSQTLNHNVMYWYQQKSSQAPKLLFHYYDKDFNNEADTPDNFQSRRPNTSFCFLDIRSPGLGDTAMYLCATSRDLLSSGNTIYFGEGSWLTVV.

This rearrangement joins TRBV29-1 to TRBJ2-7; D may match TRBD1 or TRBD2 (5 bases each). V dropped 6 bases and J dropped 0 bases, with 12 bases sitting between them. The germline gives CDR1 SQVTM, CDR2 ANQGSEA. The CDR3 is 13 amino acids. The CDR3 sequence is CSVGTDRSYEQYF. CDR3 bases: TGCAGCGTCGGGACGGATCGCTCCTACGAGCAGTACTTC.